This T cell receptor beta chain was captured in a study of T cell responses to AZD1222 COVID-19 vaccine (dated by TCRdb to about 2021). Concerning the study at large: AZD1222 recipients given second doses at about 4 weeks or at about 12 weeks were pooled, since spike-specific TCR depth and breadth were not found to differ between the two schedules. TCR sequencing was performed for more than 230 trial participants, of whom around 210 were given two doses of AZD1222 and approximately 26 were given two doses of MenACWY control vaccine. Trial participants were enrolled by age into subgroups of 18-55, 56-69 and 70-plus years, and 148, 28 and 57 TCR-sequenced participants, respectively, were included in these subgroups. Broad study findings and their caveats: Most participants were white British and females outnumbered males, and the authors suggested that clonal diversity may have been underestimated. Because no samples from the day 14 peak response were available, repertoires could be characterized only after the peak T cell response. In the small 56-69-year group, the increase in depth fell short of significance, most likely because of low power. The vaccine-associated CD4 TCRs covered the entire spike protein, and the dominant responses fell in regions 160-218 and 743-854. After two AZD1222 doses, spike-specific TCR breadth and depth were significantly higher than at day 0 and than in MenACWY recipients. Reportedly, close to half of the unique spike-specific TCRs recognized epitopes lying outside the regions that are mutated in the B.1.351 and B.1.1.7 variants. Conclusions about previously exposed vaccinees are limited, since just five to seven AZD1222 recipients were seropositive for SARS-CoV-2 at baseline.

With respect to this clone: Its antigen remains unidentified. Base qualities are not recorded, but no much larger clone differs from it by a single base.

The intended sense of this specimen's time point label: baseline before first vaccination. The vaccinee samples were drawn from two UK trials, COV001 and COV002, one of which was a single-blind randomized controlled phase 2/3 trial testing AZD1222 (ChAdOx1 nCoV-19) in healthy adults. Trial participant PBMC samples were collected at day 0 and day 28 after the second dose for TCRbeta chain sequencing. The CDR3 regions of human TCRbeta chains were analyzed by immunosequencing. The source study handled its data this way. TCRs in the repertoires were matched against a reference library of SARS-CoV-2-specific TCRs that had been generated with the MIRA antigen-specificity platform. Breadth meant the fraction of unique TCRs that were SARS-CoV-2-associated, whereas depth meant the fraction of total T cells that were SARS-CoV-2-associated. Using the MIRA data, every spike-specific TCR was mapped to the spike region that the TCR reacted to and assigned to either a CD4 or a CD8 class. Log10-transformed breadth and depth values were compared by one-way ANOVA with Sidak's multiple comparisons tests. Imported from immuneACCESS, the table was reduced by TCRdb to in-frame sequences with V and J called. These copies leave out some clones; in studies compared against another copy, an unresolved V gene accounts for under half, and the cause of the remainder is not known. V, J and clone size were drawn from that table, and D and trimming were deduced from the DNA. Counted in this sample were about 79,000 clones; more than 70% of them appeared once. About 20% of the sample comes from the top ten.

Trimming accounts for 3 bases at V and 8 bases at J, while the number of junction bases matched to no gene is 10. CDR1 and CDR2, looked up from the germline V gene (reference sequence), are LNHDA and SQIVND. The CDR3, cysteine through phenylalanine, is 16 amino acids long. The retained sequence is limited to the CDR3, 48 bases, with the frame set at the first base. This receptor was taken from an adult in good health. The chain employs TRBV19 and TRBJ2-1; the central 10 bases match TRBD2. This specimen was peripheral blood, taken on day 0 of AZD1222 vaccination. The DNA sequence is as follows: TGTGCCAGTAGTATCTCGGCTAGCGGGAGTGGGGATGAGCAGTTCTTC. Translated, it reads CASSISASGSGDEQFF. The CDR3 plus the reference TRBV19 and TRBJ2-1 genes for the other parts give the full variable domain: DGGITQSPKYLFRKEGQNVTLSCEQNLNHDAMYWYRQDPGQGLRLIYYSQIVNDFQKGDIAEGYSVSREKKESFPLTVTSAQKNPTAFYLCASSISASGSGDEQFFGPGTRLTVL.